A single sample gave rise to the 28 T cell receptor beta chains below, sequenced in a study of cytomegalovirus exposure and HLA in healthy donors. It was with 60 Vbeta and 13 Jbeta primers that the PCR ran. Profiled with immunoSEQ multiplex PCR; TCRdb holds only in-frame clones, not every one. The repertoire has 90,000 to 95,000 clones, 80% of them found once; the top ten carry under 2.5%. Source material: PBMCs. Receptors were obtained from a man younger than 35 in good health and CMV-seronegative.

The chain links TRBV5-5 to TRBJ2-7; maybe TRBD1 (6 bases). The germline gives CDR1 SGHKS, CDR2 YYEKEE (reference sequence). Trimming removed 7 bases from V and 3 bases from J, with 14 bases in between. The CDR3 contains 13 residues. CDR3 in amino acids: CASSGTILYEQYF. In nucleotides, the CDR3 is TGTGCCAGCTCCGGGACAATCCTCTACGAGCAGTACTTC.

The rearrangement joins TRBV30 to TRBJ2-6; 9 nucleotides agree with TRBD1. The CDR3 contains 14 residues. Germline V gene sequence: CDR1 GTSNPN, CDR2 SVGIG (reference sequence). V lost 7 bases, J lost 2 bases, and 3 bases stayed unmatched. CDR3 nucleotides: TGTGCCTCGGACAGGGGCGCTGGGGCCAACGTCCTGACTTTC. Protein sequence: CASDRGAGANVLTF.

J is TRBJ2-1 and V is TRBV18, with D perhaps matching TRBD2 (7 bases). The CDR3 has 13 amino acids. Germline CDR1 KGHSH, CDR2 LQKENI. The V end was cut by 3 bases, the J end by 9 bases, with 12 bases between. The CDR3 reads CASSPGGGLEQFF. The CDR3 nucleotides read TGTGCCAGCTCACCTGGGGGGGGGCTTGAGCAGTTCTTC.

This clone is medium-sized by share. The CDR3 loop reads CASSELAGGQETQYF. DNA of the CDR3: TGTGCCAGCAGTGAACTAGCGGGGGGGCAAGAGACCCAGTACTTC. The chain combines TRBV6-1 with TRBJ2-5; 12 bases are a match to TRBD2. CDR1 MNHNS and CDR2 SASEGT come from the germline V gene. V gave up 2 bases and J gave up 2 bases; unmatched junction bases: 0. The CDR3 runs 15 residues.

About this clone itself: At the DNA level, this CDR3 is encoded by other sequences in the same sample as well. This rearrangement joins TRBV27 to TRBJ1-3, with a weak D call TRBD1 (5 bases). This CDR3 contains 15 residues. The germline CDR1 and CDR2 sequences are MNHEY and SMNVEV (reference sequence). V was shortened by 5 bases and J by 1 base, with 12 bases between the two germline ends. CDR3 in amino acids: CASSPRRGSGNTIYF. The CDR3 DNA reads as TGTGCCAGCAGTCCTCGTCGGGGGTCTGGAAACACCATATATTTT.

The table lists this clone with a count of one. The V and J genes are TRBV7-6 and TRBJ2-7; 10 bases align to TRBD2. V lost 5 bases to trimming and J lost 0 bases; unmatched junction nucleotides: 10. CDR1 is SGHVS, CDR2 FNYEAQ, per germline. CDR3 length: 17 residues. The CDR3 bases are TGTGCCAGCAGCCCCGGGACTAGCGTCTTGAGCTCCTACGAGCAGTACTTC. This encodes CASSPGTSVLSSYEQYF.

The rearrangement joins TRBV4-2 to TRBJ1-1, with D hard to call. Germline-derived CDR1 and CDR2 are LGHNA and YNFKEQ. The CDR3 sequence is 15 residues long. Trimming shortened V by 1 base and J by 4 bases, and 13 bases separated the two germline ends. CDR3 sequence reads: CASSQAAAVGTEAFF. The CDR3 nucleotides read TGTGCCAGCAGCCAAGCGGCGGCCGTTGGCACTGAAGCTTTCTTT.

This chain connects TRBV5-4 to TRBJ2-2; TRBD1 agrees at 9 bases. After removal of 2 bases from V and 7 bases from J, the junction contained 15 bases not matched to a gene. The CDR3 has 18 amino acids. Per germline, CDR1 SGHNT and CDR2 YYREEE (reference sequence). CDR3 protein: CASSFGGRWDREGGELFF. In nucleotides, the CDR3 is TGTGCCAGCAGCTTTGGGGGCCGGTGGGACAGGGAGGGCGGGGAGCTGTTTTTT.

The J gene is TRBJ2-2, the V gene TRBV2, with a tentative D call TRBD1 (6 bases). Germline CDR1 reads SNHLY; CDR2 reads FYNNEI. The CDR3 extends over 15 amino acids. V lost 1 base to trimming and J lost 4 bases, with 10 bases between them. This CDR3 reads CASSEDRVGTGELFF. The CDR3, as DNA: TGTGCCAGCAGTGAAGACAGGGTGGGCACCGGGGAGCTGTTTTTT.

The rearrangement uses TRBV19 and TRBJ1-1, with D hard to call. Trimming left V 7 bases short and J 1 base short, with 10 bases between. The CDR3 extends over 13 amino acids. Per the germline V gene, CDR1 is LNHDA and CDR2 is SQIVND (reference sequence). The CDR3 nucleotides read TGTGCCAGTACCCCCAATAGGAACACTGAAGCTTTCTTT. Protein: CASTPNRNTEAFF.

The table lists this clone with a few counts. The V call is TRBV5-1, the J call TRBJ2-3; 11 bases match TRBD2. The CDR3 spans 16 residues. Germline CDR1 and CDR2: SGHRS and YFSETQ. V lost 9 bases to trimming and J lost 1 base; unmatched junction nucleotides: 10. The CDR3 region has the DNA TGCGCCACCTCACTCGCGACTAGCGGGGGCACAGATACGCAGTATTTT. Its translation: CATSLATSGGTDTQYF.

J is TRBJ1-5 and V is TRBV7-8; no definite D call. The CDR3 extends over 15 amino acids. Looked up from germline, CDR1 is SGHVS and CDR2 is FQNEAQ. Trimming removed 0 bases from V and 6 bases from J, with 12 bases in between. The CDR3 DNA reads TGTGCCAGCAGCTTAGCGCCGGGCGAGGGTCAGCCCCAGCATTTT. Its translation is CASSLAPGEGQPQHF.

The chain links TRBV6-5 to TRBJ2-7; maybe TRBD1 (6 bases). The V end lost 2 bases, the J end lost 2 bases, and 10 bases lay between the germline ends. The CDR3 has 14 amino acids. The germline CDR1 and CDR2 sequences are MNHEY and SVGAGI. The CDR3 DNA follows: TGTGCCAGCAGTTACGAAGGGGGAACCTACGAGCAGTACTTC. This encodes CASSYEGGTYEQYF.

The genes are TRBV10-3 and TRBJ1-3, with no clear D. This CDR3 has 12 amino acids. With 8 bases removed from V and 2 bases from J, the gap between germline ends came to 7 bases. Germline CDR1 and CDR2: ENHRY and SYGVKD. CDR3 amino acids: CAIARPGNTIYF. The CDR3 coding sequence is TGTGCCATCGCCAGGCCTGGAAACACCATATATTTT.

The gene calls are TRBV19 and TRBJ1-5; D not resolved. The V gene lost 3 bases and the J gene lost 4 bases, with 7 bases spanning the gap. Germline V CDR1 and CDR2: LNHDA, SQIVND (reference sequence). CDR3 size: 13 residues. CDR3 bases: TGTGCCAGTAGTATTCCCAATAATCAGCCCCAGCATTTT. Translating it yields CASSIPNNQPQHF.

This sequence joins TRBV12-5 and TRBJ2-3; tentative D call: TRBD2 (5 bases). This CDR3 comprises 13 residues. Germline CDR1 reads LGHNT; CDR2 reads FRNRAP. V dropped 1 base and J dropped 6 bases, with 8 bases sitting between them. Here the CDR3 reads CASGLEGVDTQYF. CDR3 bases: TGTGCTAGTGGTTTGGAGGGAGTGGATACGCAGTATTTT.

The chain recombines TRBV19 with TRBJ1-2, with 7 nucleotides matching TRBD1. CDR3 length: 15 amino acids. Germline CDR1 reads LNHDA; CDR2 reads SQIVND (reference sequence). V was clipped by 4 bases and J by 4 bases; unmatched bases: 9. The CDR3 DNA is TGTGCCAGTAGTACCCCCTTACAGGGGATCTATGGCTACACCTTC. Translating gives CASSTPLQGIYGYTF.

This clone was seen a few times. This chain links TRBV6-6 with TRBJ1-5, with 10 bases aligning to TRBD1. J lost 5 bases, V lost 6 bases, and 4 bases had no gene match. Germline CDR1 and CDR2: MNHNY and SVGAGI (reference sequence). The CDR3 sequence is 14 residues long. The CDR3 reads CASSGQGVYQPQHF. The CDR3 coding sequence is TGTGCCAGCAGCGGACAGGGGGTGTATCAGCCCCAGCATTTT.

The genes are TRBV4-2 and TRBJ1-1; 7 bases map to TRBD1. The ends lost 5 bases at V and 1 base at J; junction bases unmatched: 7. The CDR3 totals 15 residues. In germline, CDR1 is LGHNA, CDR2 YNFKEQ. The CDR3 DNA follows: TGTGCCAGCAGCAAACCGGGACAGACGAACACTGAAGCTTTCTTT. Translated, it gives CASSKPGQTNTEAFF.

This chain connects TRBV7-9 to TRBJ1-2, with D possibly matching TRBD1 (5 bases). The V end was cut by 2 bases, the J end by 8 bases, with 15 bases between. This CDR3 comprises 14 residues. CDR1 and CDR2 (germline): SEHNR, FQNEAQ (reference sequence). The CDR3 region is CASSLNHRLGGYTF. CDR3 nucleotide sequence: TGTGCCAGCAGCTTAAACCACAGGCTTGGAGGCTACACCTTC.

CDR3 in DNA: TGCAGCGTTGGCCGAAGACAGGGGGCTGGTGGCTACACCTTC. As protein: CSVGRRQGAGGYTF. The chain joins TRBV29-1 to TRBJ1-2; 10 bases line up with TRBD1. From germline, CDR1 is SQVTM and CDR2 ANQGSEA. The CDR3 is 14 amino acids. V lost 4 bases, J lost 7 bases, and 9 bases stayed unmatched.

The genes are TRBV2 and TRBJ1-2, with 11 bases identical to TRBD1. The CDR3 is made up of 16 amino acids. The V and J ends lost 2 bases and 6 bases, in that order; junction bases with no gene match: 8. The germline gives CDR1 SNHLY, CDR2 FYNNEI. The CDR3 loop reads CASSESFQDRGHGYTF. The CDR3 bases are TGTGCCAGCAGTGAATCCTTTCAGGACAGGGGGCATGGCTACACCTTC.

V is TRBV7-2 and J is TRBJ1-2; 7 bases are a match to TRBD1. Germline V gene data show CDR1 as SGHTA and CDR2 as FQGNSA. With V trimmed by 1 base and J by 7 bases, 6 bases remained unmatched. The CDR3 runs 14 residues. The CDR3 region is CASSLDHRGSGYTF. The CDR3 DNA is TGTGCCAGCAGCTTAGACCACAGGGGAAGTGGCTACACCTTC.

The chain links TRBV6-5 to TRBJ1-1; 9 bases are shared with TRBD1. The CDR3 covers 14 residues. Germline-derived CDR1 and CDR2 are MNHEY and SVGAGI. J was trimmed by 3 bases and V by 5 bases; bases with no gene match: 4. CDR3 nucleotide sequence: TGTGCCAGCAGTGAAGACAGGGGGGACACTGAAGCTTTCTTT. This gives the protein CASSEDRGDTEAFF.

The chain recombines TRBV5-1 with TRBJ2-2; TRBD1 matches at 8 bases. CDR1 is SGHRS, CDR2 YFSETQ, per germline. V was pared by 0 bases and J by 3 bases, with 4 bases of the junction left unmatched. The CDR3 is 16 amino acids. The CDR3 sequence is CASSLVQGVYTGELFF. CDR3 coding DNA: TGCGCCAGCAGCTTGGTACAGGGGGTTTACACCGGGGAGCTGTTTTTT.

The rearrangement joins TRBV5-6 to TRBJ2-1, with unresolved D. Trimming pared 5 bases from V and 7 bases from J, leaving 7 bases between. CDR1 and CDR2 (germline): SGHDT, YYEEEE. The CDR3 covers 11 residues. The CDR3 nucleotides read TGTGCCAGCAGATCTATGAATGAGCAGTTCTTC. This sequence encodes CASRSMNEQFF.

The chain is built from TRBV10-3 and TRBJ2-3; 10 positions agree with TRBD2. CDR1 ENHRY and CDR2 SYGVKD come from the germline V gene. The CDR3 spans 17 residues. The V and J ends lost 0 bases and 7 bases, in that order; junction bases with no gene match: 10. The CDR3 DNA follows: TGTGCCATCAGTGAGTCGAAAGCGGGGGGGGCCCGGTATACGCAGTATTTT. Translating gives CAISESKAGGARYTQYF.

The chain uses TRBV7-3 and TRBJ2-5, with TRBD2 matching over 11 bases. From germline, CDR1 is SGHTA and CDR2 FQGTGA. V shed 9 bases and J 1 base; nucleotides not matched to a gene: 4. This CDR3 is built from 14 residues. The chain's CDR3 is CASSSGGPQETQYF. CDR3 sequence (DNA): TGTGCCAGTTCTAGCGGGGGGCCCCAAGAGACCCAGTACTTC.